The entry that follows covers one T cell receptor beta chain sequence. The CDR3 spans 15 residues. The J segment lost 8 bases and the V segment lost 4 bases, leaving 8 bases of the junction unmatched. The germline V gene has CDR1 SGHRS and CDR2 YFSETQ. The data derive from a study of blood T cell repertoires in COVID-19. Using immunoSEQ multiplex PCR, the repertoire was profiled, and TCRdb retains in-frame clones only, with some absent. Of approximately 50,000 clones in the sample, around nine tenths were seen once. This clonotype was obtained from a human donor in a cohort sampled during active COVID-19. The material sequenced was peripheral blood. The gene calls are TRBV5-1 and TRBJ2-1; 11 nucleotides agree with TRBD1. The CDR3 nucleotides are TGCGCCAGCAGCACCCAGGGACAGGGGGTTTATGAGCAGTTCTTC. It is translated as CASSTQGQGVYEQFF.